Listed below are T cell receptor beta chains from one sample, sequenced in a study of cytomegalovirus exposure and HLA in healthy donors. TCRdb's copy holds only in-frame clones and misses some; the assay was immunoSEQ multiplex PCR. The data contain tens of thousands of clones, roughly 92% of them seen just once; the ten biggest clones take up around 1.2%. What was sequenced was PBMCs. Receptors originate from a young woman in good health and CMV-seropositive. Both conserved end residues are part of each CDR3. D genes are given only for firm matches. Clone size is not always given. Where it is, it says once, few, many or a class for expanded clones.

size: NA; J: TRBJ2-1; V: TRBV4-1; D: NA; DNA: TGCGCCAGCAGCCTCACCCCCCCCGACGGGTACAATGAGCAGTTCTTC; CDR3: CASSLTPPDGYNEQFF
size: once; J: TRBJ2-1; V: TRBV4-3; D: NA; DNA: TGCGCCAGCAGCCAAGGGGGCTGGAGTGAGCAGTTCTTC; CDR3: CASSQGGWSEQFF
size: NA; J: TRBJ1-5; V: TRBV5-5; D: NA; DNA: TGTGCCAGCAGCTTGGAGGGGGGGGCCTATCAGCCCCAGCATTTT; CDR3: CASSLEGGAYQPQHF
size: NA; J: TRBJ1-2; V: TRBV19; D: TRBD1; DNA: TGTGCCAGTAGCTATCGGACCGGGACAGGAACTAACTATGGCTACACCTTC; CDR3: CASSYRTGTGTNYGYTF
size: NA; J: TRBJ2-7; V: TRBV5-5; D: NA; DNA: TGTGCCAGCAGCCCCGGCGGGGTGTCCTACGAGCAGTACTTC; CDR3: CASSPGGVSYEQYF
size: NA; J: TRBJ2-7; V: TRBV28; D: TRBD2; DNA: TGTGCCAGCAGTTTAGGCGGGAGGTACGAGCAGTACTTC; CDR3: CASSLGGRYEQYF
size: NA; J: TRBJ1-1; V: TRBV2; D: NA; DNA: TGTGCCAGCAAGGGGAACTGGCCTGAAGCTTTCTTT; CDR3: CASKGNWPEAFF
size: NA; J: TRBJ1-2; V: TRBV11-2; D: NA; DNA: TGTGCCAGCAGCTTACCTTTGGGAGGGGCGGACTATGGCTACACCTTC; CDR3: CASSLPLGGADYGYTF
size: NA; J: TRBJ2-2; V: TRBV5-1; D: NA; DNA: TGCGCCAGCTACAGGGTCCAGGGCGGGGAGCTGTTTTTT; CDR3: CASYRVQGGELFF
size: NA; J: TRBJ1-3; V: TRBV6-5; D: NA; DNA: TGTGCCAGCAGTTACGCAGTCTCTGGAAACACCATATATTTT; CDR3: CASSYAVSGNTIYF
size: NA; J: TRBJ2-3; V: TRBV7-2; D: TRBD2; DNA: TGTGCCAGCAGCTTAGTCCAACTAGCGGCGACCACAGATACGCAGTATTTT; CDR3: CASSLVQLAATTDTQYF
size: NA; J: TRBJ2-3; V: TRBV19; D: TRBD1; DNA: TGTGCCAGTAGTGTGGGACAGGAGGGCTCAGATACGCAGTATTTT; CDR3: CASSVGQEGSDTQYF
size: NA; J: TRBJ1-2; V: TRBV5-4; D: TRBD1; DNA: TGTGCCAGCACCCACGACAGGGATGGCTACACCTTC; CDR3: CASTHDRDGYTF
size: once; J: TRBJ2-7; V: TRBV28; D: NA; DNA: TGTGCCAGCTGTGGAGGGACGGCTTTCTACGAGCAGTACTTC; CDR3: CASCGGTAFYEQYF
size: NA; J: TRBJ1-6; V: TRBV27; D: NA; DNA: TGTGCCAGCAGCAACCAGGGGCCCTCCTATAATTCACCCCTCCACTTT; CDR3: CASSNQGPSYNSPLHF
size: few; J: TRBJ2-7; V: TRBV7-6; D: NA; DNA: TGTGCCAGCAGCGCCCAGGAAGACTACGAGCAGTACTTC; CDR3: CASSAQEDYEQYF
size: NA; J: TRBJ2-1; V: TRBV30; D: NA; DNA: TGTGCCTGGAAAACTGGCGGGACTAGGGGGCCCTGGGACTCCTACAATGAGCAGTTCTTC; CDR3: CAWKTGGTRGPWDSYNEQFF
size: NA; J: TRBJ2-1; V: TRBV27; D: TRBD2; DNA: TGTGCCAGCAGTCCGGGACTAGCGGGAGGGCAATACAATGAGCAGTTCTTC; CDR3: CASSPGLAGGQYNEQFF
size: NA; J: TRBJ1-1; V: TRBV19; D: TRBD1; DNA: TGTGCCAGTAGAAACCGGGACAGGGGGCTAGGGGCTGAAGCTTTCTTT; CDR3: CASRNRDRGLGAEAFF
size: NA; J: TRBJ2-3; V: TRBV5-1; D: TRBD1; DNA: TGCGCCAGCAGCCGGGACAGGGGGCTACATACGCAGTATTTT; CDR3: CASSRDRGLHTQYF
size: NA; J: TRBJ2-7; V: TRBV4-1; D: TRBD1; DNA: TGCGCCAGCAGCCACCTGGGGGACAGGGTGTACGAGCAGTACTTC; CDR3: CASSHLGDRVYEQYF
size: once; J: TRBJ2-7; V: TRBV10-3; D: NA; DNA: TGTGCCAGCCGGGCCCAGGGACACACCTACGAGCAGTACTTC; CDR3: CASRAQGHTYEQYF
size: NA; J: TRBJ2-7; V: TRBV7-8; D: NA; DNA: TGTGCCAGCAGCACCGAGCTATACGAGCAGTACTTC; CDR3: CASSTELYEQYF
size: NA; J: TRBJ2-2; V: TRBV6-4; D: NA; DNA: TGTGCCAGCAGTGACACTTCAACCGGGGAGCTGTTTTTT; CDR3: CASSDTSTGELFF
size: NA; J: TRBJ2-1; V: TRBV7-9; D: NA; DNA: TGTGCCAGCAGCTTAGGGCAGCGACCCAATGAGCAGTTCTTC; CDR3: CASSLGQRPNEQFF
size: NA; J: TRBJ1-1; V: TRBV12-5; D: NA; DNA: TGTGCTAGTGGTTCCGACCCGACGAGGGGGACTGAAGCTTTCTTT; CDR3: CASGSDPTRGTEAFF
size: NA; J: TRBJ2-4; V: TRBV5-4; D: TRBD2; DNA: TGTGCCAGCAGCTTGGGGAGCGGGAGTAGTGACATTCAGTACTTC; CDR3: CASSLGSGSSDIQYF
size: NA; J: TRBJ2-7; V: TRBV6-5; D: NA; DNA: TGTGCCAGCACCCAGGGTGGCGAGCAGTACTTC; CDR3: CASTQGGEQYF
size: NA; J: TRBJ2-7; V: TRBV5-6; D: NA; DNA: TGTGCCAGCAGCCCCGGGACATTGGTGGGCGAGCAGTACTTC; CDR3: CASSPGTLVGEQYF
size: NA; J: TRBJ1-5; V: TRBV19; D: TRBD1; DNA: TGTGCCAGTAGTATGGACAGGGAGATCCAGCCCCAGCATTTT; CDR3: CASSMDREIQPQHF
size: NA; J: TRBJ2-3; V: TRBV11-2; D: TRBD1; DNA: TGTGCCAGCAGCTCCCTCGGACAGGGATTAGTGAGAGATACGCAGTATTTT; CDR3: CASSSLGQGLVRDTQYF
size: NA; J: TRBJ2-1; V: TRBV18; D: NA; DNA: TGTGCCAGCTCACACGCGGGAAGGGGCCGGGATGAGCAGTTCTTC; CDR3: CASSHAGRGRDEQFF
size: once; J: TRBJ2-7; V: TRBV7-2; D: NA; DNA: TGTGCCAGCAGCTTAGCGCTTTGGGGCCCGGGCGAGCAGTACTTC; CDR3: CASSLALWGPGEQYF
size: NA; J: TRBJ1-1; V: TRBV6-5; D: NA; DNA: TGTGCCAGCAGTTACATAGGCCCTGGTACGGGTGAAGCTTTCTTT; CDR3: CASSYIGPGTGEAFF
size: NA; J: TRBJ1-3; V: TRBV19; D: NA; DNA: TGTGCCAGTAGTATAGATCGTCCCGGCGGCTCTGGAAACACCATATATTTT; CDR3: CASSIDRPGGSGNTIYF
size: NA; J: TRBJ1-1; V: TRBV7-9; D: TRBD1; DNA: TGTGCCAGCAGCTTACAGGGGGACCGGGCTTTCTTT; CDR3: CASSLQGDRAFF
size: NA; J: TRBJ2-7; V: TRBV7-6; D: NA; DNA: TGTGCCAGCAGCTCTGGTATGGGGGCCCTTGACGAGCAGTACTTC; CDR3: CASSSGMGALDEQYF
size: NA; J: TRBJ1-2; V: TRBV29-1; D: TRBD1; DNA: TGCAGCGTTACCGCTACTCGACAGGGGGAGAATGGCTACACCTTC; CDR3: CSVTATRQGENGYTF
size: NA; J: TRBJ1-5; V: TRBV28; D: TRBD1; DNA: TGTGCCAGCAGTCTCCCGGGACAGGGGCAGCCCCAGCATTTT; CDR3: CASSLPGQGQPQHF
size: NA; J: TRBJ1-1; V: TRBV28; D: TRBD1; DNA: TGTGCCAGCAGTTGGGCAGGGGGAACTGAAGCTTTCTTT; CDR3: CASSWAGGTEAFF
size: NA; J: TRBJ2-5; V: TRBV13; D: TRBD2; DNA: TGTGCCAGCAGCTTAGACCCCGGGGGGACGGGGACCCAGTACTTC; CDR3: CASSLDPGGTGTQYF
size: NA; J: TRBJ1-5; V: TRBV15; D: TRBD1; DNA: TGTGCCACCAGCAGAGATAGGGGGCGCAATCAGCCCCAGCATTTT; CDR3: CATSRDRGRNQPQHF
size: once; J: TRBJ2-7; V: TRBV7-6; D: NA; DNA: TGTGCCAGCAGCTTAAGGGGACCCGCAGGGGAGCACGAGCAGTACTTC; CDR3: CASSLRGPAGEHEQYF
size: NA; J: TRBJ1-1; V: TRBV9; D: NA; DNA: TGTGCCAGCAGCGAGGGGTTTTCTGAAGCTTTCTTT; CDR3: CASSEGFSEAFF
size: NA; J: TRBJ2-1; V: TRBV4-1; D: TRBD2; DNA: TGCGCCAGCAGCCAACTCGGACTAGCCGAGAATGAGCAGTTCTTC; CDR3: CASSQLGLAENEQFF
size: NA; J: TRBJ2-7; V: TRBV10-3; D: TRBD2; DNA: TGTGCCATCATGGCCCAGCGGGAGCCCCACGAGCAGTACTTC; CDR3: CAIMAQREPHEQYF
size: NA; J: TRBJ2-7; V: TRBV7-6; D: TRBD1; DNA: TGTGCCAGCAGCTTAGGTGTGACAGGGCCTCACGAGCAGTACTTC; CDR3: CASSLGVTGPHEQYF
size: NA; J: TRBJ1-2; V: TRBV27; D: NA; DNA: TGTGCCAGCACCCCTGGTCCTCCCGGTGACTATGGCTACACCTTC; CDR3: CASTPGPPGDYGYTF
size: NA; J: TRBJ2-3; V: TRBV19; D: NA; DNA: TGTGCCAGTAGTATCTTCTTAGGGGTAAAGACAGATACGCAGTATTTT; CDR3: CASSIFLGVKTDTQYF
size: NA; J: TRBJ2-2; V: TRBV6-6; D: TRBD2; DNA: TGTGCCAGCAGGGTGATAGCGGGAGGGCCTTCCGGGGAGCTGTTTTTT; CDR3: CASRVIAGGPSGELFF
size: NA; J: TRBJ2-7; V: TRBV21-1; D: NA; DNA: TGTGCCAGCAGCAAAGACAATAGCAGGACTAGCGGATCCTACGAGCAGTACTTC; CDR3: CASSKDNSRTSGSYEQYF
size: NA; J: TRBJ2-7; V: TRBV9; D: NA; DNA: TGTGCCAGCAGCGCCTCCGGGAGTTACGAGCAGTACTTC; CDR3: CASSASGSYEQYF
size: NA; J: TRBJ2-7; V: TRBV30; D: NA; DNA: TGTGCCTGGAGAAGGACTACCTATGAGGAGCAGTACTTC; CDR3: CAWRRTTYEEQYF
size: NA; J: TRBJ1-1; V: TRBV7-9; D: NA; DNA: TGTGCCAGCAGCTTACAGAGGAATTTGGTCGCTTTCTTT; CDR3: CASSLQRNLVAFF